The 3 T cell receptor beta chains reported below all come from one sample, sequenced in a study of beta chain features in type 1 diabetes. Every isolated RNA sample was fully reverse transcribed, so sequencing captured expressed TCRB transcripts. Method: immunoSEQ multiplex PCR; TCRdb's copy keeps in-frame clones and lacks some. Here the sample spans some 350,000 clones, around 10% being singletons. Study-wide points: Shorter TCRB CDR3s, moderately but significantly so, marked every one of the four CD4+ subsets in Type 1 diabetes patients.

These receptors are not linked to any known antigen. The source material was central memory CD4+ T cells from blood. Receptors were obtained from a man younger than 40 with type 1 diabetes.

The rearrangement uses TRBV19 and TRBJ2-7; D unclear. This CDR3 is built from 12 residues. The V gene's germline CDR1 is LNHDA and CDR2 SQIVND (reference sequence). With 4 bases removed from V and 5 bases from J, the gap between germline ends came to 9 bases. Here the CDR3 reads CASSTEGNEQYF. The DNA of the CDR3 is TGTGCCAGTAGTACGGAAGGGAACGAGCAGTACTTC.

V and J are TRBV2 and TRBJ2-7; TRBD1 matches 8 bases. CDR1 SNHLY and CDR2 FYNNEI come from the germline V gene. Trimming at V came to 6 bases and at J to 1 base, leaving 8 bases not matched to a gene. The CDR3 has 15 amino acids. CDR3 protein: CASRETGGFSYEQYF. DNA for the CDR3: TGTGCCAGCAGGGAAACAGGGGGATTTTCCTACGAGCAGTACTTC.

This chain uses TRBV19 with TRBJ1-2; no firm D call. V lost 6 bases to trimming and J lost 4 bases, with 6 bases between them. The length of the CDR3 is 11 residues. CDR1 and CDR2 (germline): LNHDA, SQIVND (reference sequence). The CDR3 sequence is CASSLGYGYTF. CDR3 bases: TGTGCCAGTAGCCTTGGCTATGGCTACACCTTC.